The source of this T cell receptor beta chain is a study of Tregs in tolerant kidney transplant recipients (dated by TCRdb to between 2018 and 2020). As for the study more broadly: The study applied TCRbeta sequencing to find donor-specific regulatory T cells before combined kidney and bone marrow transplantation and then followed those same cells after transplant. The paper as a whole reports these results and caveats: The most biologically relevant and donor-specific TCRbeta repertoire appeared to be identified by expanding Tregs with activated donor B cells. Although technical replication error seemed to be minimal, the question of biological reproducibility was not addressed directly. Because the PCR primers were changed over time for some patients, nucleotide-level comparison could not be performed across the samples from those patients. Donor-specific Treg expansion was found to exceed global Treg expansion in tolerant patients, suggesting antigen-driven rather than nonspecific expansion. The study was limited by small patient numbers, and the findings need validation in larger populations and under other immunosuppression protocols.

Of note for this clone: It lacks a known antigen. The CDR3 end lies 3 residues beyond the end of the read and is filled in from the germline J gene.

For TCRbeta CDR3 sequencing, genomic DNA was extracted from sorted cells using the QIAGEN DNeasy Blood and Tissue Kit. High-throughput TCRbeta CDR3 sequencing was carried out commercially through immunoSEQ, with PCR amplification with bias correction and internal controls included. The published analysis was carried out like this. Unique productive TCRbeta sequences were defined by CDR3 nucleotide sequence where primers matched, and otherwise by CDR3 amino acid sequence together with Vbeta and Jbeta genes. As a correction for sorting error, sequences shared between sorted populations at a frequency ratio of 2:1 or less were discarded, and the remaining shared sequences were assigned to the higher population. A sequence counted as donor-reactive if, in CFSE-low cells, the sequence had a frequency of at least 0.01% and was expanded at least 5-fold compared with unstimulated cells. Repertoire divergence was quantified by Jensen-Shannon divergence calculated from the top 100 TCRbeta sequences ranked by frequency. For samples with multiple sequencing runs, sorting error was corrected separately for each run before the runs were pooled. The immuneACCESS repertoire file appears here via TCRdb, limited to in-frame rearrangements. These files lack a portion of the clones; in checked studies, under half of the deficit traces to unresolved V genes, and the cause of the others is not known. Clonal size and the V and J genes are those of that table, whereas D and trimming came from the DNA. The record for this sample contains 25,000 to 40,000 clones. The ten largest make up about 1.9% of the sample.

The transplants used related donors along with nonmyeloablative bone marrow transplantation, and in the human trials mixed chimerism was transient. Thawed PBMCs were FACS-sorted into unstimulated Tregs (CD4+CD25+CD127-), CD4+ non-Tregs (CD4+CD25-), CD4 cells and CD8 cells. Patients were a few combined kidney and bone marrow transplant recipients from the ITN036ST trial, and only these trial subjects had samples available. Healthy control blood was processed to PBMCs by Ficoll density gradient and cryopreserved, and patient PBMCs were collected before and after transplant. V lost 5 bases and J lost 1 base, and the count of bases not matched to a germline gene is 6. CDR1 and CDR2 are read off the germline V gene as SQVTM and ANQGSEA. Measured from the cysteine to the phenylalanine, the CDR3 is 14 residues long. The 33 bases shown cover part of the CDR3, and their frame starts at base 1.

This specimen consisted of CD4+ T cells from blood (PBMCs), obtained 24 months after the transplant. The sequence was collected from a human patient who received a combined kidney and bone marrow transplant. Because of the transplant, the T cells may be the graft donor's rather than the patient's own. The receptor chain draws on TRBV29-1 and TRBJ2-3; the junction holds 7 bases that match TRBD2. The encoded CDR3 is CSVLGGEGTDTQYF. The part of the CDR3 DNA that was read is TGCAGCGTTCTGGGGGGGGAGGGCACAGATACG.